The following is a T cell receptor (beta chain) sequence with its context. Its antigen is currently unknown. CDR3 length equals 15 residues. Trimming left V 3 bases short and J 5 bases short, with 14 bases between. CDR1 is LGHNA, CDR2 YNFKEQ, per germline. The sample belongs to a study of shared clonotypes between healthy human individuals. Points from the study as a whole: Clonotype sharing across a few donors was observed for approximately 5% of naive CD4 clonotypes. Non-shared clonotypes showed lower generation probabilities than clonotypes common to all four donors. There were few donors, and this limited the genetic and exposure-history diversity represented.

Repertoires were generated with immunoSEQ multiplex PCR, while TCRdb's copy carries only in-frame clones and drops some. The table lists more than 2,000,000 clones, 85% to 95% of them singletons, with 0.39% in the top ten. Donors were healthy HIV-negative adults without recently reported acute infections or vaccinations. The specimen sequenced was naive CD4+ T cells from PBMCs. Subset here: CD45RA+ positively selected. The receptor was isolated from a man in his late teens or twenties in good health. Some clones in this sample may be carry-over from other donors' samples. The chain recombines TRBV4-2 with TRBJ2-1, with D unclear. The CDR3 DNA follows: TGTGCCAGCAGCCATTACGTCCGGGCCGACAATGAGCAGTTCTTC. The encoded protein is CASSHYVRADNEQFF.